Sequencing of this TCR beta chain was carried out in a study of blood T cell repertoires in COVID-19. As for the study in general: T cells, B-cell-depleted T cells, or PBMCs supplied cDNA or gDNA.

TCRdb's copy holds only in-frame clones and misses some; the assay was immunoSEQ multiplex PCR. The sample includes some 360,000 clones, approximately 90% of them seen just once. The CDR3 is 15 amino acids. The V gene's germline CDR1 is SEHNR and CDR2 FQNEAQ (reference sequence). With 5 bases clipped from V and 0 bases from J, the junction kept 4 bases outside the gene matches. Seattle researchers signed up patients amid active infection and tracked them longitudinally. This TCR derives from a woman aged 60-70 years with COVID-19, enrolled during active disease. The sequenced material came from peripheral blood. The V and J genes are TRBV7-9 and TRBJ1-1; 9 bases line up with TRBD1. The CDR3 spells CASSSGQGMNTEAFF. In DNA form, the CDR3 reads TGTGCCAGCAGCAGCGGACAGGGGATGAACACTGAAGCTTTCTTT.